These 12 T cell receptor beta chains were all obtained from the same sample, sequenced in a study of blood T cell repertoires in COVID-19. Sequencing used immunoSEQ multiplex PCR; TCRdb keeps in-frame clones, though not all of them. The sample carries about 200,000 clones, almost 90% recorded once. The sequencing sample was made of peripheral blood. Receptors originate from a man aged 18 to 29 with active or convalescent COVID-19.

This chain links TRBV4-1 with TRBJ1-1; TRBD1 agrees at 8 bases. The CDR3 sequence is 16 residues long. The ends lost 4 bases at V and 1 base at J; junction bases unmatched: 8. Germline loops: CDR1 MGHRA, CDR2 YSYEKL. The CDR3 loop is CASSLGQGGWNTEAFF. The CDR3 nucleotides are TGCGCCAGCAGCCTTGGACAGGGCGGGTGGAACACTGAAGCTTTCTTT.

CDR3 sequence (DNA): TGTGCCAGCAGCGTCGCGCTAGCGGGTTCCCGGTCCACAGATACGCAGTATTTT. It specifies CASSVALAGSRSTDTQYF. The chain has TRBV9 and TRBJ2-3; 8 positions agree with TRBD2. CDR3 length equals 18 residues. CDR1 SGDLS and CDR2 YYNGEE come from the germline V gene. Germline trimming cut 2 bases from V and 2 bases from J; bases unmatched to any gene: 13. Combining the CDR3 with reference TRBV9 and TRBJ2-3 gives the whole variable domain DSGVTQTPKHLITATGQRVTLRCSPRSGDLSVYWYQQSLDQGLQFLIQYYNGEERAKGNILERFSAQQFPDLHSELNLSSLELGDSALYFCASSVALAGSRSTDTQYFGPGTRLTVL.

The rearrangement links TRBV27 to TRBJ1-1, with D possibly matching TRBD1 (6 bases). Germline values: CDR1 MNHEY, CDR2 SMNVEV (reference sequence). This CDR3 comprises 15 residues. V was clipped by 5 bases and J by 5 bases, with 18 bases between them. The CDR3 coding sequence is TGTGCCAGCAGTACTTCTCAGGGGTGGGGGACTGAAGCTTTCTTT. This gives the protein CASSTSQGWGTEAFF.

This clone has only one observation. This rearrangement joins TRBV4-1 to TRBJ1-4; tentative D call: TRBD1 (5 bases). With 0 bases removed from V and 6 bases from J, the gap between germline ends came to 17 bases. Germline-derived CDR1 and CDR2 are MGHRA and YSYEKL. The CDR3 runs 17 residues. The CDR3 region is CASSQDEYSGWDEKLFF. The CDR3 DNA follows: TGCGCCAGCAGCCAAGACGAATACTCAGGGTGGGATGAAAAACTGTTTTTT.

The rearrangement joins TRBV6-5 to TRBJ1-4; TRBD1 matches 7 bases. Germline CDR1 reads MNHEY; CDR2 reads SVGAGI. The trim removed 0 bases at V and 6 bases at J, leaving 7 bases unmatched. The CDR3 runs 16 residues. CDR3 nucleotide sequence: TGTGCCAGCAGTTACTCAGGAGGGGGCCAGTATGAAAAACTGTTTTTT. Its translation is CASSYSGGGQYEKLFF.

This sequence joins TRBV19 and TRBJ1-5, with D possibly TRBD1 on 6 matching bases. This CDR3 has 18 amino acids. Trimming removed 6 bases at V and 7 bases at J, with 28 bases between. The germline CDR1 and CDR2 sequences are LNHDA and SQIVND (reference sequence). The CDR3 nucleotides read TGTGCCAGTAGGATATCCCCTACAAAAACAGGGATAAGACAGCCCCAGCATTTT. It specifies CASRISPTKTGIRQPQHF.

The V gene is TRBV30, the J gene TRBJ2-7, with 7 bases that match TRBD2. Germline CDR1 is GTSNPN and CDR2 is SVGIG (reference sequence). The CDR3 has 13 amino acids. V shed 5 bases, J shed 0 bases, and the junction held 4 bases outside the gene matches. CDR3 coding DNA: TGTGCCTGGGCGGGGGACTCCTCCTACGAGCAGTACTTC. Amino acids: CAWAGDSSYEQYF.

The rearrangement joins TRBV9 to TRBJ2-7, with D perhaps matching TRBD1 (5 bases). Trimming shortened V by 0 bases and J by 9 bases, and 16 bases separated the two germline ends. Germline CDR1 SGDLS, CDR2 YYNGEE. The CDR3 is 14 amino acids. CDR3 residues: CASSVEPQGAGQYF. The CDR3 bases are TGTGCCAGCAGCGTAGAACCCCAGGGTGCCGGGCAGTACTTC.

V gene TRBV6-5 combines with J gene TRBJ1-4; D gene unclear. Germline V gene data show CDR1 as MNHEY and CDR2 as SVGAGI. The CDR3 sequence is 13 residues long. V dropped 6 bases and J dropped 8 bases, with 13 bases sitting between them. The CDR3 region is CASRGSPWEKLFF. The CDR3 DNA sequence: TGTGCCAGCAGGGGCAGTCCTTGGGAAAAACTGTTTTTT.

The chain is built from TRBV15 and TRBJ2-2; D is possibly TRBD2 (6 bases). V lost 1 base and J 5 bases, leaving 14 bases between the germline ends. This CDR3 region has 16 residues. The V gene's germline CDR1 is LNHNV and CDR2 YYDKDF (reference sequence). The CDR3 DNA reads TGTGCCACCAGCAGAGTAGTACTAGCTCGGACCGGGGAGCTGTTTTTT. The encoded protein is CATSRVVLARTGELFF. The whole variable domain, filled in from reference TRBV15 and TRBJ2-2, reads DAMVIQNPRYQVTQFGKPVTLSCSQTLNHNVMYWYQQKSSQAPKLLFHYYDKDFNNEADTPDNFQSRRPNTSFCFLDIRSPGLGDTAMYLCATSRVVLARTGELFFGEGSRLTVL.

The rearrangement uses TRBV10-3 and TRBJ2-7; 10 nucleotides line up with TRBD1. CDR1 and CDR2 from the germline V gene are ENHRY and SYGVKD. With 6 bases clipped from V and 6 bases from J, the junction kept 8 bases outside the gene matches. The CDR3 loop spans 14 amino acids. The CDR3 DNA reads TGTGCCATCAGGGGGACAGGGGCCCGCGGCGAGCAGTACTTC. As protein: CAIRGTGARGEQYF.

This rearrangement joins TRBV12-5 to TRBJ2-7; TRBD2 might be the D (6 bases). This CDR3 is built from 14 residues. The V end lost 0 bases, the J end lost 2 bases, and 8 bases lay between the germline ends. Looked up from germline, CDR1 is LGHNT and CDR2 is FRNRAP. Here the CDR3 DNA reads TGTGCTAGTGGTTTGGTAGGAGGGCCCTACGAGCAGTACTTC. Its protein product is CASGLVGGPYEQYF.